A single sample gave rise to the 21 T cell receptor beta chains below, sequenced in a study of blood T cell repertoires in COVID-19. Produced via immunoSEQ multiplex PCR; TCRdb's table is partial and in-frame only. In the table there are roughly 200,000 clones, over 80% of which are singletons. Sequenced: PBMCs or T cells enriched from blood (not recorded which). The receptors were gathered from a woman in her 30s who had been exposed to COVID-19.

The chain joins TRBV19 to TRBJ2-7, with 9 positions matching TRBD1. V was clipped by 5 bases and J by 4 bases; unmatched bases: 12. From germline, CDR1 is LNHDA and CDR2 SQIVND (reference sequence). The CDR3 runs to 16 residues. The CDR3 is CASSADSGTGFYEQYF. The CDR3 DNA is TGTGCCAGTAGTGCCGACTCCGGGACAGGGTTTTACGAGCAGTACTTC. The full variable domain, with the rest looked up from reference TRBV19 and TRBJ2-7, is DGGITQSPKYLFRKEGQNVTLSCEQNLNHDAMYWYRQDPGQGLRLIYYSQIVNDFQKGDIAEGYSVSREKKESFPLTVTSAQKNPTAFYLCASSADSGTGFYEQYFGPGTRLTVT.

V gene TRBV5-1 combines with J gene TRBJ1-2, with D possibly being TRBD1 (6 bases). Germline lookup yields CDR1 SGHRS and CDR2 YFSETQ. V dropped 6 bases and J dropped 7 bases, with 19 bases sitting between them. CDR3 size: 14 residues. The CDR3 loop is CASNRAAGEGGYTF. DNA of the CDR3: TGCGCCAGCAACCGAGCCGCAGGGGAAGGTGGCTACACCTTC.

V usage is TRBV2 and J usage is TRBJ1-5, with D uncertain. Germline CDR1 and CDR2: SNHLY and FYNNEI. The CDR3 extends over 13 amino acids. V shed 4 bases and J shed 5 bases, with 9 bases lying between them. CDR3 region: CASSGGWDQPQHF. The CDR3 coding sequence is TGTGCCAGCAGTGGAGGATGGGATCAGCCCCAGCATTTT.

The V and J genes are TRBV2 and TRBJ2-7, with D possibly TRBD1 on 7 matching bases. Germline V CDR1 and CDR2: SNHLY, FYNNEI. V lost 8 bases and J lost 2, with 16 bases in between. This CDR3 has 14 residues. Here the CDR3 DNA reads TGTGCCAGCGGCCAGGGGGGCTCCACCTACGAGCAGTACTTC. Amino acids: CASGQGGSTYEQYF.

The chain carries TRBV9 and TRBJ1-5; 7 bases align to TRBD1. The V and J ends lost 2 bases and 4 bases, in that order; junction bases with no gene match: 6. The germline V gene has CDR1 SGDLS and CDR2 YYNGEE. The CDR3 runs to 15 residues. DNA of the CDR3: TGTGCCAGCAGCGTCACCGGGACAGAGAATCAGCCCCAGCATTTT. Translation: CASSVTGTENQPQHF.

The V gene is TRBV10-3, the J gene TRBJ2-3, with TRBD2 matching 8 bases. V was pared by 7 bases and J by 6 bases, with 9 bases of the junction left unmatched. Germline loops: CDR1 ENHRY, CDR2 SYGVKD. The CDR3 totals 14 residues. This CDR3 reads CAIKGSGGRDTQYF. The CDR3, as DNA: TGTGCCATCAAGGGCAGCGGGGGCAGGGATACGCAGTATTTT.

J is TRBJ2-1 and V is TRBV11-2; TRBD2 aligns across 13 bases. The CDR3 runs to 17 residues. The trim removed 3 bases at V and 4 bases at J, leaving 6 bases unmatched. Germline assignment: CDR1 SGHAT and CDR2 FQNNGV. The CDR3 bases are TGTGCCAGCAGCTTGACTAGCGGGGGGTTATGGTACAATGAGCAGTTCTTC. Translated, it gives CASSLTSGGLWYNEQFF.

The chain combines TRBV19 with TRBJ2-6; D might be TRBD1 (6 bases). This CDR3 comprises 13 residues. Per the germline V gene, CDR1 is LNHDA and CDR2 is SQIVND (reference sequence). Trimming shortened V by 10 bases and J by 8 bases, and 15 bases separated the two germline ends. CDR3 sequence (DNA): TGTGCCACGACCTCCGGACAGTCCAACGTCCTGACTTTC. This sequence encodes CATTSGQSNVLTF.

The rearrangement links TRBV29-1 to TRBJ1-1; D is perhaps TRBD1 (5 bases). The CDR3 extends over 12 amino acids. The germline V and J ends were trimmed by 4 bases and 4 bases, with 10 bases remaining between them. The germline CDR1 and CDR2 sequences are SQVTM and ANQGSEA. CDR3: CSVVGGGTEAFF. Here the CDR3 DNA reads TGCAGCGTTGTGGGGGGTGGCACTGAAGCTTTCTTT. The full variable domain, in which reference TRBV29-1 and TRBJ1-1 provide the parts outside the CDR3, is SAVISQKPSRDICQRGTSLTIQCQVDSQVTMMFWYRQQPGQSLTLIATANQGSEATYESGFVIDKFPISRPNLTFSTLTVSNMSPEDSSIYLCSVVGGGTEAFFGQGTRLTVV.

J is TRBJ2-5 and V is TRBV19; perhaps TRBD2 as D (6 bases). CDR1 is LNHDA, CDR2 SQIVND, per germline (reference sequence). Trimming cost V 1 base and J 3 bases, with 9 bases left between them. CDR3 size: 14 residues. CDR3 amino acids: CASSIGSGEETQYF. The CDR3 DNA is TGTGCCAGTAGTATAGGTTCGGGGGAAGAGACCCAGTACTTC.

J is TRBJ1-1 and V is TRBV5-1; D gene uncertain. The CDR3 is made up of 13 amino acids. With 1 base removed from V and 2 bases from J, the gap between germline ends came to 6 bases. The germline V gene encodes CDR1 SGHRS and CDR2 YFSETQ. For the CDR3, the DNA is TGCGCCAGCAGCTTGTGGCTTAACACTGAAGCTTTCTTT. This gives the protein CASSLWLNTEAFF.

This clone has just a few counts. The chain has TRBV5-1 and TRBJ1-1; 8 nucleotides match TRBD1. The V gene end was trimmed by 0 bases and the J gene end by 7 bases; junction bases not matched to a gene: 8. The CDR3 covers 15 residues. Germline CDR1 is SGHRS and CDR2 is YFSETQ. CDR3 region: CASSLGHLGTGEAFF. The DNA of the CDR3 is TGCGCCAGCAGCTTGGGGCACCTCGGGACAGGTGAAGCTTTCTTT. The full variable domain, with the rest looked up from reference TRBV5-1 and TRBJ1-1, is KAGVTQTPRYLIKTRGQQVTLSCSPISGHRSVSWYQQTPGQGLQFLFEYFSETQRNKGNFPGRFSGRQFSNSRSEMNVSTLELGDSALYLCASSLGHLGTGEAFFGQGTRLTVV.

The CDR3 bases are TGCAGCGTCAGGGACAGGGGAGACTATGGCTACACCTTC. It translates to CSVRDRGDYGYTF. The rearrangement joins TRBV29-1 to TRBJ1-2; 10 nucleotides agree with TRBD1. The CDR3 spans 13 residues. Per germline, CDR1 SQVTM and CDR2 ANQGSEA. J gave up 3 bases and V 6 bases, and 4 bases lay outside the gene matches.

This rearrangement joins TRBV24-1 to TRBJ1-5, with D unclear. The V end lost 3 bases, the J end lost 2 bases, and 7 bases lay between the germline ends. CDR3 length: 14 amino acids. Germline V CDR1 and CDR2: KGHDR, SFDVKD. CDR3 coding DNA: TGTGCCACCAGTGATGGCCACGGCAATCAGCCCCAGCATTTT. Its protein product is CATSDGHGNQPQHF.

V gene TRBV18 combines with J gene TRBJ2-7; D is undetermined. V lost 6 bases and J 1 base, leaving 13 bases between the germline ends. The germline CDR1 and CDR2 sequences are KGHSH and LQKENI. The CDR3 runs to 14 residues. This chain's CDR3 is CASSPSSGSYEQYF. For the CDR3, the DNA is TGTGCCAGCTCTCCAAGCTCAGGTTCCTACGAGCAGTACTTC.

The rearrangement links TRBV15 to TRBJ2-7; a possible D gene is TRBD2 (6 bases). The V end was cut by 0 bases, the J end by 2 bases, with 8 bases between. In germline, CDR1 is LNHNV, CDR2 YYDKDF (reference sequence). CDR3 size: 14 residues. The CDR3 region is CATSREGLAYEQYF. The CDR3 DNA follows: TGTGCCACCAGCAGAGAGGGACTGGCCTACGAGCAGTACTTC. The full variable domain, its missing parts supplied by reference TRBV15 and TRBJ2-7, is DAMVIQNPRYQVTQFGKPVTLSCSQTLNHNVMYWYQQKSSQAPKLLFHYYDKDFNNEADTPDNFQSRRPNTSFCFLDIRSPGLGDTAMYLCATSREGLAYEQYFGPGTRLTVT.

This clone was counted only a few times. This chain links TRBV29-1 with TRBJ1-3; a weak D match, TRBD1 (6 bases). CDR3 length equals 14 residues. Germline V gene data show CDR1 as SQVTM and CDR2 as ANQGSEA. The V end was cut by 2 bases, the J end by 3 bases, with 11 bases between. The CDR3 bases are TGCAGCGTTGAACAGGGGATGTTTGGAAACACCATATATTTT. This sequence encodes CSVEQGMFGNTIYF.

This clone was observed many times. V is TRBV6-5 and J is TRBJ2-1; D might be TRBD2 (5 bases). The germline V gene has CDR1 MNHEY and CDR2 SVGAGI. The V and J ends lost 7 bases and 8 bases respectively, with 18 bases between them. The CDR3 consists of 14 residues. The chain's CDR3 is CASTGQPGMDEQFF. The DNA for the CDR3 is TGTGCCAGCACCGGCCAGCCCGGGATGGATGAGCAGTTCTTC.

The J gene is TRBJ1-5, the V gene TRBV7-9, with TRBD1 matching 11 bases. The V gene's germline CDR1 is SEHNR and CDR2 FQNEAQ (reference sequence). V shed 8 bases, J shed 5 bases, and the junction held 14 bases outside the gene matches. This CDR3 has 17 residues. CDR3 coding DNA: TGTGCCAGCTCCAACGGACAGGGGGCGTTAGGCGATCAGCCCCAGCATTTT. Translating gives CASSNGQGALGDQPQHF. Full variable domain (remainder filled in from reference TRBV7-9 and TRBJ1-5): DTGVSQNPRHKITKRGQNVTFRCDPISEHNRLYWYRQTLGQGPEFLTYFQNEAQLEKSRLLSDRFSAERPKGSFSTLEIQRTEQGDSAMYLCASSNGQGALGDQPQHFGDGTRLSIL.

The rearrangement joins TRBV7-2 to TRBJ2-2; D remains ambiguous. Germline V gene data show CDR1 as SGHTA and CDR2 as FQGNSA. The V and J ends lost 2 bases and 7 bases respectively, with 17 bases between them. The CDR3 loop spans 16 amino acids. The CDR3 protein is CASSLTVTNKGGELFF. DNA of the CDR3: TGTGCCAGCAGCTTAACAGTAACGAATAAAGGCGGGGAGCTGTTTTTT.

The J gene is TRBJ1-2, the V gene TRBV6-5; the match to TRBD1 covers 7 bases. CDR3 length equals 13 residues. V shed 5 bases and J 4 bases; nucleotides not matched to a gene: 4. Germline lookup yields CDR1 MNHEY and CDR2 SVGAGI. Here the CDR3 reads CASSTGVGYGYTF. The CDR3 nucleotides are TGTGCCAGCAGTACAGGGGTCGGCTATGGCTACACCTTC.